This T cell receptor (beta chain) was sequenced during a study of cytomegalovirus exposure and HLA in healthy donors. Looking at the study overall: A subsequent analysis reported that the 110 or so validation repertoires were produced on the same platform that had also been used for the approximately 700 first-cohort repertoires.

Trimming removed 6 bases from V and 5 bases from J, with 14 bases in between. The CDR3 is 13 amino acids. Germline CDR1 and CDR2: MNHEY and SVGAGI. Study outcomes and limitations: First-cohort TCR clusters tended to co-occur in the 120 or so validation repertoires, a later analysis found. Rare TCR sequences predominated, though certain public TCRs were found in many donors. High specificity and sensitivity for cytomegalovirus status were reported for the classifier.

This clone was recorded once. Its matching antigen is unknown. Libraries were prepared by immunoSEQ multiplex PCR; TCRdb keeps only in-frame clonotypes and omits some of them. This table holds about 56,000 clones, approximately 92% found once. The rearrangement joins TRBV6-5 to TRBJ2-7, with D uncertain. Sequences were obtained from PBMCs. The source is a woman younger than 30 in good health and CMV-seronegative. The CDR3 protein is CASSRLDSNEQYF. CDR3 sequence (DNA): TGTGCCAGCAGCAGACTTGATTCTAACGAGCAGTACTTC.